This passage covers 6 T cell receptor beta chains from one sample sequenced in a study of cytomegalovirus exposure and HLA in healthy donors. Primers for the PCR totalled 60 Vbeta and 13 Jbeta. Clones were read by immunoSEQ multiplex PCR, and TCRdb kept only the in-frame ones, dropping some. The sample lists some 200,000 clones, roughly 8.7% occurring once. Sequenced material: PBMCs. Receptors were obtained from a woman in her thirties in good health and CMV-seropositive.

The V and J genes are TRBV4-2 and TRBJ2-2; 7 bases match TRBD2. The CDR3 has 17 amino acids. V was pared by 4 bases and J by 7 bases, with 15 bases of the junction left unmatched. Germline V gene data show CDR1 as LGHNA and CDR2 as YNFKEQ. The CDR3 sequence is CASSPELAPEGGGELFF. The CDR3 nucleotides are TGTGCCAGCAGCCCTGAACTAGCGCCAGAAGGTGGCGGGGAGCTGTTTTTT.

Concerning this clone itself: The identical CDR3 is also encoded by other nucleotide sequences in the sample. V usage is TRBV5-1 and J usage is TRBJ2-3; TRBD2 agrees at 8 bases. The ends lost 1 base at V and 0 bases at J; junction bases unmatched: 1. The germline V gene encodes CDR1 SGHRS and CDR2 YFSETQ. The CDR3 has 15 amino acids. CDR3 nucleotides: TGCGCCAGCAGCTTGACTAGCGGAAGCACAGATACGCAGTATTTT. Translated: CASSLTSGSTDTQYF.

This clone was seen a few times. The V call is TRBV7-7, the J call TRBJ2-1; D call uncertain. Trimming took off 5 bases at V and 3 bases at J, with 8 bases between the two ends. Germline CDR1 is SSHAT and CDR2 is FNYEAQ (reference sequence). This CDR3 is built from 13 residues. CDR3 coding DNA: TGTGCCAGCAGCCAGGATTACTACAATGAGCAGTTCTTC. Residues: CASSQDYYNEQFF.

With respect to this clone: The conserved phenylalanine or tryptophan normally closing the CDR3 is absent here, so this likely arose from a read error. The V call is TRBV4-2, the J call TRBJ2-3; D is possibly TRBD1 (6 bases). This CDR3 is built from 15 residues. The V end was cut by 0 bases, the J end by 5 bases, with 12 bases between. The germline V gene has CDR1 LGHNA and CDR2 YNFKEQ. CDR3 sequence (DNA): TGTGCCAGCAGCCAAGATCGAACAGGGAAAGATACGCAGTATCTT. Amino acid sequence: CASSQDRTGKDTQYL.

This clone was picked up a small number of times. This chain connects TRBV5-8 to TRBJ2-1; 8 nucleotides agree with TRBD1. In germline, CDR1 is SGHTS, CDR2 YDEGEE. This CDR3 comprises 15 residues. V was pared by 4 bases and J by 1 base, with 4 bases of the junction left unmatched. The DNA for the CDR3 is TGTGCCAGCAGCCAGGACAGGGTGTCCTACAATGAGCAGTTCTTC. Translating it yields CASSQDRVSYNEQFF.

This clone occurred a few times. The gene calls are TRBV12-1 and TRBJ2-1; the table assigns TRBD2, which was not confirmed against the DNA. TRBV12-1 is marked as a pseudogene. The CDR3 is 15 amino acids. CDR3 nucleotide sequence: TGTGCCAGCAGCCTCCGGGGGGTTAGCGGGAATGAGCAGTTCTTC. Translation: CASSLRGVSGNEQFF.